This paragraph reports one T cell receptor beta chain. This record comes from a study of blood T cell repertoires in COVID-19. Cohort 3 donors counted as recovered after two negative PCRs, clearance, or resolved symptoms. The CDR3 is made up of 18 amino acids. Germline V gene sequence: CDR1 KGHDR, CDR2 SFDVKD. V gave up 1 base and J gave up 4 bases; unmatched junction bases: 7. Per the authors' pipeline: Amplifying reference gene primers gave estimates of nucleated cell counts. The repertoire was sequenced with immunoSEQ multiplex PCR; TCRdb's copy has only in-frame clones and lacks some. V and J calls plus clone size are reproduced from that table; the DNA served to infer D and trimming. The repertoire has under 350,000 clones, around 92% of them found once; the top ten carry under 2.5%.

The source is a woman in her sixties or seventies who had recovered from COVID-19. Sequenced: PBMCs or T cells enriched from blood (not recorded which). This rearrangement joins TRBV24-1 to TRBJ2-1; TRBD2 matches 12 bases. The DNA of the CDR3 is TGTGCCACCAGTGATTTTATACCGACTAGCGGGGGTTACAATGAGCAGTTCTTC. Protein product: CATSDFIPTSGGYNEQFF.